Below are 23 T cell receptor beta chains sequenced from a single sample in a study of blood T cell repertoires in COVID-19 (dated by TCRdb to 2019 to 2021). Library construction relied on the immunoSEQ multiplex PCR assay. The clones in this table, taken by TCRdb from immuneACCESS, are in-frame only. Not every clone is retained; where verified, under half of the shortfall comes from an unresolved V gene, and the cause of the rest is unknown. The sample contains roughly 120,000 clones, approximately 80% of them found a single time. Of the sample, about 12% falls within the top ten clones. The material sequenced was peripheral blood. These receptors all come from a woman aged 60-75 years with acute or convalescent COVID-19.

CDR3 DNA: TGTGCCAGCAGCTTAAACCCTGGGGCCAGGGGTTGGGATGGCTACACCTTC. It specifies CASSLNPGARGWDGYTF. This chain joins TRBV7-3 and TRBJ1-2; D is perhaps TRBD1 (6 bases). This CDR3 contains 17 residues. Germline V gene lookup returns CDR1 SGHTA and CDR2 FQGTGA. V was cut by 1 base and J by 6 bases, with 21 bases left in between.

This sequence joins TRBV20-1 and TRBJ2-2; D possibly corresponds to TRBD1 (6 bases). The ends were cut back, 3 bases at V and 3 bases at J, with 14 bases in the middle. CDR3 length equals 15 residues. From germline, CDR1 is DFQATT and CDR2 SNEGSKA (reference sequence). The CDR3 reads CSASRWGPDTGELFF. CDR3 nucleotide sequence: TGCAGTGCTAGTAGGTGGGGGCCGGACACCGGGGAGCTGTTTTTT.

The chain carries TRBV3-1 (or the pseudogene TRBV3-2) and TRBJ2-3, with 10 positions matching TRBD2. The V gene end was trimmed by 4 bases and the J gene end by 4 bases; junction bases not matched to a gene: 5. Looked up from germline, CDR1 is LGHDT and CDR2 is YNNKEL (reference sequence). The CDR3 is 15 residues long. CDR3 DNA: TGTGCCAGCAGCCCCTGGCTAGCGGGGGCAGATACGCAGTATTTT. As protein: CASSPWLAGADTQYF.

The chain has TRBV6-5 and TRBJ1-2; 8 positions match TRBD1. Germline V gene sequence: CDR1 MNHEY, CDR2 SVGAGI. J lost 3 bases, V lost 0 bases, and 3 bases had no gene match. This CDR3 spans 15 amino acids. CDR3 nucleotides: TGTGCCAGCAGTTACTCGCAGGGGGCTCACTATGGCTACACCTTC. Protein product: CASSYSQGAHYGYTF.

This rearrangement joins TRBV28 to TRBJ2-7, with D possibly TRBD1 on 6 matching bases. The CDR3 runs to 13 residues. Germline V gene sequence: CDR1 MDHEN, CDR2 SYDVKM. The germline V and J ends were trimmed by 7 bases and 3 bases, with 13 bases remaining between them. The CDR3 here is CASKKNRVYEQYV. CDR3 nucleotides: TGTGCCAGCAAGAAGAACAGGGTCTACGAGCAGTACGTC.

The V gene is TRBV19, the J gene TRBJ1-2, with 9 bases lining up with TRBD1. The CDR3 extends over 15 amino acids. Germline values: CDR1 LNHDA, CDR2 SQIVND (reference sequence). The V and J ends lost 5 bases and 0 bases, in that order; junction bases with no gene match: 4. CDR3 sequence: CASSLQGAANYGYTF. CDR3 coding DNA: TGTGCCAGTAGTTTACAGGGGGCGGCTAACTATGGCTACACCTTC.

Remarks on this clone: Distinct nucleotide sequences in the sample also encode this CDR3. This chain joins TRBV27 and TRBJ2-5; the D is unclear. The V end lost 4 bases, the J end lost 4 bases, and 4 bases lay between the germline ends. Per the germline V gene, CDR1 is MNHEY and CDR2 is SMNVEV (reference sequence). The CDR3 sequence is 11 residues long. As DNA, the CDR3 is TGTGCCAGCAGTTCAGGAGAGACCCAGTACTTC. Residues: CASSSGETQYF.

This clone showed up just once. This chain connects TRBV28 to TRBJ1-1; D not certain. Germline V gene data show CDR1 as MDHEN and CDR2 as SYDVKM. V was pared by 7 bases and J by 5 bases, with 14 bases between. The CDR3 runs to 13 residues. CDR3 in DNA: TGTGCCAGCACCTCCCCGGGAGTGACTGAAGCTTTCTTT. It translates to CASTSPGVTEAFF.

The chain is built from TRBV9 and TRBJ2-1, with D tentatively TRBD1 (6 bases). Trimming stripped 4 bases from V and 7 bases from J, with 21 bases between. The CDR3 runs to 16 residues. Germline V gene data show CDR1 as SGDLS and CDR2 as YYNGEE. For the CDR3, the DNA is TGTGCCAGCAGCAGATCCGGACAGAGTTCTCTAAATGAGCAGTTCTTC. Its translation is CASSRSGQSSLNEQFF.

The chain employs TRBV30 and TRBJ1-1, with TRBD1 matching 8 bases. Germline V gene sequence: CDR1 GTSNPN, CDR2 SVGIG (reference sequence). The CDR3 is 15 residues long. Trimming cost V 0 bases and J 1 base; bases outside gene matches: 4. The CDR3 DNA reads TGTGCCTGGAGTGTACGGGACAGGTCGAACACTGAAGCTTTCTTT. The encoded protein is CAWSVRDRSNTEAFF. The full variable domain, its missing parts supplied by reference TRBV30 and TRBJ1-1, is SQTIHQWPATLVQPVGSPLSLECTVEGTSNPNLYWYRQAAGRGLQLLFYSVGIGQISSEVPQNLSASRPQDRQFILSSKKLLLSDSGFYLCAWSVRDRSNTEAFFGQGTRLTVV.

CDR3 nucleotides: TGTGCCAGTAGTATTAGGGGAGGGGATACTGAAGCTTTCTTT. It encodes CASSIRGGDTEAFF. The V and J genes are TRBV19 and TRBJ1-1, with D possibly matching TRBD1 (5 bases). Trimming shortened V by 3 bases and J by 5 bases, and 13 bases separated the two germline ends. Germline loops: CDR1 LNHDA, CDR2 SQIVND (reference sequence). This CDR3 has 14 amino acids.

The chain recombines TRBV6-5 with TRBJ2-3, with 9 bases lining up with TRBD2. The CDR3 spans 15 residues. The trim removed 5 bases at V and 5 bases at J, leaving 8 bases unmatched. CDR1 MNHEY and CDR2 SVGAGI come from the germline V gene. The DNA for the CDR3 is TGTGCCAGCAGTAGCGGGGGGCTGGGGATAGATACGCAGTATTTT. This sequence encodes CASSSGGLGIDTQYF.

This clone was detected only a few times. The chain joins TRBV2 to TRBJ1-1, with unresolved D. The CDR3 spans 12 residues. Germline assignment: CDR1 SNHLY and CDR2 FYNNEI. The V end was cut by 8 bases, the J end by 6 bases, with 13 bases between. Here the CDR3 DNA reads TGTGCCAGCCCTAGACTAGACTCTGAAGCTTTCTTT. As protein: CASPRLDSEAFF.

CDR3 sequence reads: CASSFQGAVGAYNSPLHF. The CDR3 DNA sequence: TGTGCCAGCAGCTTTCAGGGGGCCGTGGGGGCGTATAATTCACCCCTCCACTTT. The chain employs TRBV5-6 and TRBJ1-6; 8 positions agree with TRBD1. Germline V CDR1 and CDR2: SGHDT, YYEEEE. CDR3 size: 18 residues. After removal of 2 bases from V and 4 bases from J, the junction contained 11 bases not matched to a gene.

The J gene is TRBJ1-3, the V gene TRBV3-1 (or the pseudogene TRBV3-2); 9 nucleotides match TRBD1. Germline lookup yields CDR1 LGHDT and CDR2 YNNKEL (reference sequence). J lost 8 bases, V lost 1 base, and 6 bases had no gene match. The CDR3 consists of 15 residues. Written as DNA, the CDR3 is TGTGCCAGCAGCCAAGTCCCGGACAGGGGATACACCATATATTTT. The encoded protein is CASSQVPDRGYTIYF.

Only a few counts were recorded for this clone. The chain links TRBV7-9 to TRBJ1-3; 9 bases are a match to TRBD1. The CDR3 runs 17 residues. From germline, CDR1 is SEHNR and CDR2 FQNEAQ (reference sequence). The V and J ends lost 2 bases and 2 bases, in that order; junction bases with no gene match: 7. CDR3 protein: CASSLTGGRSAGNTIYF. The CDR3 DNA is TGTGCCAGCAGCTTAACAGGGGGCCGGTCTGCTGGAAACACCATATATTTT.

This chain connects TRBV5-4 to TRBJ1-3; no definite D call. This CDR3 spans 13 amino acids. Trimming took 3 bases from V and 2 from J, leaving 6 bases between them. Germline V gene lookup returns CDR1 SGHNT and CDR2 YYREEE (reference sequence). This chain's CDR3 is CASSYDTGNTIYF. In DNA, the CDR3 is TGTGCCAGCAGCTATGACACTGGAAACACCATATATTTT.

V usage is TRBV10-3 and J usage is TRBJ1-1; perhaps TRBD1 as D (5 bases). Trimming left V 10 bases short and J 0 bases short, with 15 bases between. CDR3 length: 14 residues. CDR1 is ENHRY, CDR2 SYGVKD, per germline. The CDR3 sequence: CATGGVTMNTEAFF. CDR3 nucleotide sequence: TGTGCCACGGGGGGGGTTACCATGAACACTGAAGCTTTCTTT.

Only a few counts were recorded for this clone. The CDR3 here is CATADTYEQYV. The CDR3 DNA sequence: TGTGCCACCGCAGACACTTACGAGCAGTACGTC. This chain uses TRBV11-2 with TRBJ2-7; no firm D call. The CDR3 length is 11 residues. From germline, CDR1 is SGHAT and CDR2 FQNNGV. V lost 10 bases to trimming and J lost 4 bases, with 11 bases between them.

The chain uses TRBV24-1 and TRBJ2-3; D is undetermined. The CDR3 runs to 16 residues. Trimming removed 0 bases from V and 0 bases from J, with 9 bases in between. Germline V lookup: CDR1 KGHDR, CDR2 SFDVKD. CDR3 in DNA: TGTGCCACCAGTGATTTGGCCAGTCCTAGCACAGATACGCAGTATTTT. Residues: CATSDLASPSTDTQYF.

V usage is TRBV5-1 and J usage is TRBJ1-1; 10 positions match TRBD1. Per the germline V gene, CDR1 is SGHRS and CDR2 is YFSETQ. With V trimmed by 5 bases and J by 8 bases, 9 bases remained unmatched. CDR3 length: 14 residues. This CDR3 reads CASSLIGDRGEAFF. In nucleotides, the CDR3 is TGCGCCAGCAGTTTGATTGGGGACAGGGGAGAAGCTTTCTTT. Full variable domain (rest looked up from reference TRBV5-1 and TRBJ1-1): KAGVTQTPRYLIKTRGQQVTLSCSPISGHRSVSWYQQTPGQGLQFLFEYFSETQRNKGNFPGRFSGRQFSNSRSEMNVSTLELGDSALYLCASSLIGDRGEAFFGQGTRLTVV.

This chain joins TRBV25-1 and TRBJ1-1, with a possible D match to TRBD1 (6 bases). From germline, CDR1 is MGHDK and CDR2 SYGVNS. Deletions cut 5 bases from V and 5 bases from J, with 15 bases between. There are 14 residues in the CDR3. The CDR3 region is CASSHLGRGTEAFF. The DNA for the CDR3 is TGTGCCAGCAGTCACCTAGGGAGGGGGACTGAAGCTTTCTTT.

This sequence joins TRBV11-2 and TRBJ1-2; D gene unclear. Trimming stripped 1 base from V and 6 bases from J, with 6 bases between. CDR1 is SGHAT, CDR2 FQNNGV, per germline. CDR3 size: 12 residues. The chain's CDR3 is CASSLAGDGYTF. In DNA form, the CDR3 reads TGTGCCAGCAGCTTAGCCGGGGATGGCTACACCTTC.